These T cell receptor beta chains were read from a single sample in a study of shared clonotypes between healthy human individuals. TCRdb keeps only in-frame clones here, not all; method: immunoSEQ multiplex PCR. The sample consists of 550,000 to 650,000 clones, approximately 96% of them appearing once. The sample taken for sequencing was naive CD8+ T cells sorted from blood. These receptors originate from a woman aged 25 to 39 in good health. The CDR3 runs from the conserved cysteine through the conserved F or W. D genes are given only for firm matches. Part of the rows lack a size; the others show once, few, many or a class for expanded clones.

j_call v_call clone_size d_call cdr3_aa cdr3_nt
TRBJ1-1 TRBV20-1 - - CSASRAEAFF TGCAGTGCTAGTCGTGCTGAAGCTTTCTTT
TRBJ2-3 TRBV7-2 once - CASSEVSTDTQYF TGTGCCAGCTCGGAGGTCTCCACAGATACGCAGTATTTT
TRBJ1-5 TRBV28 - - CASSLGTQYLNQPQHF TGTGCCAGCAGCCTGGGGACGCAGTACCTCAATCAGCCCCAGCATTTT
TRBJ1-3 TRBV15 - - CATSTGGPASGNTIYF TGTGCCACCAGCACCGGGGGGCCAGCCTCTGGAAACACCATATATTTT
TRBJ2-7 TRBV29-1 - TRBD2 CSVVEAGGPYEQYF TGCAGCGTTGTGGAAGCGGGAGGCCCCTACGAGCAGTACTTC
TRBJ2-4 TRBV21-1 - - CASSNRAQKNYF TGTGCCAGCAGCAATCGAGCACAGAAGAATTACTTC
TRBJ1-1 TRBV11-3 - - CASSQDTVSEAFF TGTGCCAGCAGCCAGGACACAGTCAGTGAAGCTTTCTTT
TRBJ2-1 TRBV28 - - CASSLFGDFAEQFF TGTGCCAGCAGTTTGTTTGGAGACTTCGCTGAGCAGTTCTTC
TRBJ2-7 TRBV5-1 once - CASSLAPGTFMGEQYF TGCGCCAGCAGCTTGGCCCCGGGGACATTTATGGGCGAGCAGTACTTC
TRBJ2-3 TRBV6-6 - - CASSFSRTAPTDTQYF TGTGCCAGCAGTTTTTCTCGGACGGCACCCACAGATACGCAGTATTTT
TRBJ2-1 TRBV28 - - CASSPFPQRPRRGEQFF TGTGCCAGCAGTCCGTTCCCCCAGCGGCCCCGACGGGGTGAGCAGTTCTTC
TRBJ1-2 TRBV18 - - CASSPLETGRPPYGYTF TGTGCCAGCTCACCCTTAGAAACAGGTCGCCCCCCCTATGGCTACACCTTC
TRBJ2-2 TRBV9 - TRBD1 CASSGTGARTGELFF TGTGCCAGCAGCGGGACAGGGGCCCGCACCGGGGAGCTGTTTTTT
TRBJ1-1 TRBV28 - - CASSLGAYMNTEAFF TGTGCCAGCAGTTTGGGAGCTTACATGAACACTGAAGCTTTCTTT
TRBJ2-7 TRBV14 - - CASSQRGRNYEQYF TGTGCCAGCAGCCAGCGAGGGAGAAACTACGAGCAGTACTTC
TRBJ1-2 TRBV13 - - CASSWAADGYTF TGTGCCAGCAGCTGGGCAGCGGATGGCTACACCTTC
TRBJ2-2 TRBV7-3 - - CASSLYHSGIETGELFF TGTGCCAGCAGCTTATATCATTCCGGGATCGAAACCGGGGAGCTGTTTTTT
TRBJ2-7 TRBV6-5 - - CASSYSIGFYEQYF TGTGCCAGCAGTTACAGCATAGGATTCTACGAGCAGTACTTC
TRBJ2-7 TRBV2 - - CASSEASDIRWSYEQYF TGTGCCAGCAGTGAAGCCTCCGACATCCGGTGGAGCTACGAGCAGTACTTC
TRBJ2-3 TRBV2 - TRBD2 CASTSGRGRPDTQYF TGTGCCAGTACCAGCGGGAGGGGTAGGCCAGATACGCAGTATTTT
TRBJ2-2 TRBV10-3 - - CAISESGQDTGELFF TGTGCCATCAGTGAGTCAGGACAAGACACCGGGGAGCTGTTTTTT
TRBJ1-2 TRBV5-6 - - CASSFSGFYYGYTF TGTGCCAGCAGCTTTTCGGGATTTTACTATGGCTACACCTTC
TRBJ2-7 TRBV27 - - CATTKGYEQYF TGTGCCACGACCAAGGGATACGAGCAGTACTTC
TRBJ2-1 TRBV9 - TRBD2 CASSVWATSGNGNEQFF TGTGCCAGCAGCGTTTGGGCTACTAGCGGGAACGGTAATGAGCAGTTCTTC
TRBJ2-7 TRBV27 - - CASSLSNRPYEQYF TGTGCCAGCAGTTTAAGTAACAGGCCCTACGAGCAGTACTTC
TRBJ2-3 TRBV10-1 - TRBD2 CASSDGGDTQYF TGCGCCAGCAGCGACGGGGGGGATACGCAGTATTTT
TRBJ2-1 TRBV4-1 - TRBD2 CASSQEGLAGFNEQFF TGCGCCAGCAGCCAGGAGGGACTAGCGGGGTTCAATGAGCAGTTCTTC
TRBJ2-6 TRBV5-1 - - CASSLEWRAGANVLTF TGCGCCAGCAGCTTGGAATGGAGAGCTGGGGCCAACGTCCTGACTTTC
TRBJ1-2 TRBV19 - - CASDAGDYGYTF TGTGCCAGCGACGCGGGGGACTATGGCTACACCTTC
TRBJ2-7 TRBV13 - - CASTAGGYEQYF TGTGCCAGCACCGCCGGGGGCTACGAGCAGTACTTC
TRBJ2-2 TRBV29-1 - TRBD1 CSGPTGGYTGELFF TGCAGCGGTCCCACAGGGGGCTACACCGGGGAGCTGTTTTTT
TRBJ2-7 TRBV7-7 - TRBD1 CASSPGQGDSWEQYF TGTGCCAGCAGCCCCGGACAGGGAGATTCTTGGGAGCAGTACTTC
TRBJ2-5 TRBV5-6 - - CASSLAGKRRRQETQYF TGTGCCAGCAGCTTGGCCGGGAAACGCAGAAGGCAAGAGACCCAGTACTTC
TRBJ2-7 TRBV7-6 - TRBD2 CASSSPTSGYSYEQYF TGTGCCAGCAGCTCACCGACTAGCGGGTACTCCTACGAGCAGTACTTC
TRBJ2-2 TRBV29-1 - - CSVVGVPNTGELFF TGCAGCGTTGTGGGCGTGCCGAACACCGGGGAGCTGTTTTTT
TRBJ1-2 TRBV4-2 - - CASSQDPQGVEGYTF TGTGCCAGCAGCCAAGATCCACAGGGTGTAGAGGGCTACACCTTC
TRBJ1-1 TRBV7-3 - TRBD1 CASSVLGQGGEAFF TGTGCCAGCAGCGTTTTGGGACAGGGAGGTGAAGCTTTCTTT
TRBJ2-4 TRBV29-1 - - CSVAGGGAKNIQYF TGCAGCGTAGCGGGTGGGGGAGCCAAAAACATTCAGTACTTC
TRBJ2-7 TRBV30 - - CAWSPGPAPYEQYF TGTGCCTGGAGTCCCGGACCAGCACCCTACGAGCAGTACTTC
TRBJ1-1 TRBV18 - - CASSPERQNTEAFF TGTGCCAGCTCACCAGAAAGACAGAACACTGAAGCTTTCTTT
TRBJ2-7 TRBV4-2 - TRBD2 CASSQDPWEGPYEQYF TGTGCCAGCAGCCAAGATCCGTGGGAGGGCCCCTACGAGCAGTACTTC